This TCR beta chain comes out of a study of blood T cell repertoires in COVID-19. Study details: Samples of COVID-19 (acute and convalescent) were obtained from the United States, Italy and Spain. The cDNA or gDNA used as material had been derived from T cells, B-cell-depleted T cells, or PBMCs.

The repertoire was sequenced with immunoSEQ multiplex PCR; TCRdb's copy has only in-frame clones and lacks some. The sample contains around 87,000 clones, about nine tenths of which appear only once. Germline V gene lookup returns CDR1 SGDLS and CDR2 YYNGEE. The CDR3 is 16 residues long. Trimming shortened V by 1 base and J by 3 bases, and 14 bases separated the two germline ends. Material: peripheral blood. The chain is built from TRBV9 and TRBJ2-1; TRBD1 might be the D (6 bases). This clonotype was sampled from a man aged 50 to 59 with acute or convalescent COVID-19. This chain's CDR3 is CASSVRGTILYNEQFF. In DNA form, the CDR3 reads TGTGCCAGCAGCGTAAGGGGGACCATCCTCTACAATGAGCAGTTCTTC.